This TCR beta chain was captured by sequencing in a study of Ad26.COV2.S vaccination and SARS-CoV-2 variants. Sequencing used immunoSEQ multiplex PCR; TCRdb keeps in-frame clones, though not all of them. This table has approximately 300,000 clones, approximately 86% appearing once. The CDR3 is made up of 12 amino acids. V shed 4 bases and J shed 10 bases, with 7 bases lying between them. Germline-derived CDR1 and CDR2 are KGHDR and SFDVKD. Treatment in this sample: some 20 received Ad26.COV2.S at low or high dose, single or two shots; about five received placebo; per-sample allocation not given. Samples analyzed were those drawn on day 63 after the first vaccine or placebo injection.

The sequenced sample was peripheral blood, obtained in a trial of Ad26.COV2.S vaccine versus placebo. This chain links TRBV24-1 with TRBJ2-6, with unresolved D. The clonotype comes from a person aged 18-65 years who received the Ad26.COV2.S COVID-19 vaccine or a placebo. CDR3 nucleotides: TGTGCCACCAGTGACAGAAATAACGTCCTGACTTTC. This gives the protein CATSDRNNVLTF.